This is a list of T cell receptor beta chains from one sample in a study of blood T cells in healthy people across ages. A single record per CDR3 protein comes from TCRdb applying MiXCR to the 5' RACE reads. Among hundreds of thousands of distinct CDR3 sequences, about 25% were seen once, and the ten largest hold approximately 3.7%. These same records also appear under a second study, on T cells of mothers and their children.

The specimen was blood. Receptors were obtained from a boy younger than 10 in good health. CDR3s include the opening cysteine and the closing phenylalanine or tryptophan. A D gene is named only where the DNA matches it firmly. Only some rows state a clone size, as once, few, many or a class for expanded clones.

cdr3_nt cdr3_aa clone_size j_call d_call v_call
TGTGCTAGTGGTTTGGTCGGGGAGCTGTTTTTT CASGLVGELFF few TRBJ2-2 - TRBV12-5
TGTGCCAGCAGCCCACAAAAGGACAGGAGTAGCTCTGGGGCCAACGTCCTGACTTTC CASSPQKDRSSSGANVLTF - TRBJ2-6 - TRBV21-1
TGTGCCAGCGAACTACCGGGACAGGGAAGGGAACACCATATATTT CASELPGQGREHHIF - TRBJ1-3 TRBD1 TRBV6-5
TGTGCCAGCAGTTCTTGGCTGAACACTGAAGCTTTCTTT CASSSWLNTEAFF - TRBJ1-1 - TRBV12-3/TRBV12-4
TGTGCCAGCAGCCCCTCCTTTGCAGCCTATTCACCCCTCCACTTT CASSPSFAAYSPLHF - TRBJ1-6 - TRBV3-1
TGTGCCAGCAGTTTAGGAGGAGTGCCTGAAAAACTGTTTTTT CASSLGGVPEKLFF - TRBJ1-4 - TRBV12-3/TRBV12-4
TGCGCCAGCAGCTGGGGAGGTGGCGACGAGCAGTACTTC CASSWGGGDEQYF - TRBJ2-7 - TRBV5-1
TGCGCCAGCAGAAAGGAAGCAGTGGGCTCTGGCTACACCTTC CASRKEAVGSGYTF many TRBJ1-2 - TRBV10-2
TGTGCCAGCAGTTTACCGGGACAGGGGGCCTACGAGCAGTACTTC CASSLPGQGAYEQYF few TRBJ2-7 TRBD1 TRBV12-3/TRBV12-4
TGTGCCAGCACGGACAGCCTCTACGAGCAGTACTTC CASTDSLYEQYF - TRBJ2-7 - TRBV6-2/TRBV6-3
TGTGCCAGCAGCCAAGAGGGACAGGATGAGCAGTTCTTC CASSQEGQDEQFF - TRBJ2-1 TRBD1 TRBV14
TGTGCCCTCAGCTCCGAGGCTAGCGGAGTCTACGAGCAGTACTTC CALSSEASGVYEQYF - TRBJ2-7 TRBD2 TRBV6-2/TRBV6-3
TGCGCCAGCAGCGGTGGGGGCATTAACTATGGCTACACCTTC CASSGGGINYGYTF few TRBJ1-2 - TRBV5-1
TGTGCCAGTAGTGGAACAGGGGGCTTACAAGAGACCCAGTACTTC CASSGTGGLQETQYF few TRBJ2-5 TRBD1 TRBV19
TGCAGCGTTGAAGAAGGGGGACGAGAGACCCAGTACTTC CSVEEGGRETQYF - TRBJ2-5 - TRBV29-1
TGCAGCGTTAGCGGGAGGGCCGCCTGGGATGAGCAGTTCTTC CSVSGRAAWDEQFF few TRBJ2-1 TRBD2 TRBV29-1
TGCAGCGTTGTAGGGGGATCGGGCTACACCTTC CSVVGGSGYTF few TRBJ1-2 - TRBV29-1
TGTGCCAGCAGTACGACTTACTCCTATGGCTACACCTTC CASSTTYSYGYTF - TRBJ1-2 - TRBV27
TGCAGTACCCGTCGGGGGGGTCAAGAGACCCAGTACTTC CSTRRGGQETQYF - TRBJ2-5 TRBD2 TRBV20-1
TGTGCCAGCAGCGCGGACAGAAACTATGGCTACACCTTC CASSADRNYGYTF few TRBJ1-2 - TRBV7-2
TGTGCCACCGCCCGCGGGGTAGCGGGAGGAGGTCGCCAAGAGACCCAGTACTTC CATARGVAGGGRQETQYF - TRBJ2-5 TRBD2 TRBV15
TGTGCCATCAGTGAGGCCGGGGGGGAAGAGACCCAGTACTTC CAISEAGGEETQYF few TRBJ2-5 TRBD2 TRBV10-3
TGCGCCAGCAGCCAAGTCTCGACAGCCTACAATGAGCAGTTCTTC CASSQVSTAYNEQFF - TRBJ2-1 - TRBV4-1
TGTGCCAGCAGCTTAGACGGGGTTAGCGGGAGGGCCACAGATACGCAGTATTTT CASSLDGVSGRATDTQYF - TRBJ2-3 TRBD2 TRBV7-2
TGCGCCAGCAGCCAAGTCCTTGAAAAACTGTTTTTT CASSQVLEKLFF - TRBJ1-4 - TRBV4-1
TGTGCCAGCAGCCAAGATCCGAAGCGATCCTACAATGAGCAGTTCTTC CASSQDPKRSYNEQFF few TRBJ2-1 - TRBV3-1
TGTGCCAGCGGCTCATGGGCGGACAGGGGGCCATACGGGGCCAACGTCCTGACTTTC CASGSWADRGPYGANVLTF once TRBJ2-6 TRBD1 TRBV7-9
TGTGCCAGCAGTTATGGGGGGCTCTCCGAAGAGACCCAGTACTTC CASSYGGLSEETQYF few TRBJ2-5 - TRBV6-6
TGTGCCAGCAGCGTGGAGAATTGGCCAGCGTATGGCTACACCTTC CASSVENWPAYGYTF few TRBJ1-2 - TRBV9
TGTGCCAGCAGCTTGTTTGATCGAAGGGGGAACACCGGGGAGCTGTTTTTT CASSLFDRRGNTGELFF - TRBJ2-2 - TRBV11-2
TGTGCCAGCAGCCCGGGACTAGCGGGGGCCGGGATAGATACGCAGTATTTT CASSPGLAGAGIDTQYF - TRBJ2-3 TRBD2 TRBV7-3
TGTGCCACCTCGAGGGGCCGGAACACTGAAGCTTTCTTT CATSRGRNTEAFF few TRBJ1-1 - TRBV6-5
TGTGCCAGCAGTGAAGAAGGGTCGACGGTCTCCTACAATGAGCAGTTCTTC CASSEEGSTVSYNEQFF few TRBJ2-1 - TRBV6-1
TGTGCCAGCAGCCCCTTCACAGGGACAAGCGGGGAGCTGTTTTTT CASSPFTGTSGELFF few TRBJ2-2 - TRBV13
TGTGCCAGCAGTTTAGGGCAGGGTGGCGGCAATGAGCAGTTCTTC CASSLGQGGGNEQFF - TRBJ2-1 - TRBV12-3/TRBV12-4
TGTGCCAGCAGTTCAGGGGGCGCGTACTATGGCTACACCTTC CASSSGGAYYGYTF few TRBJ1-2 TRBD1 TRBV12-3/TRBV12-4
TGTGCCAGCAGCCATTCCTCCGGGGAGCTGTTTTTT CASSHSSGELFF - TRBJ2-2 - TRBV6-6
TGTGCCAACAAAGGTGCTTCCTACGAGCAGTACTTC CANKGASYEQYF - TRBJ2-7 - TRBV2
TGTGCCACCAGCAAGAGGGGGCAGGCTTCTGGAAACACCATATATTTT CATSKRGQASGNTIYF few TRBJ1-3 TRBD1 TRBV15
TGCAGTGCCCAACACTGGGACGATGGGAGGACTGAAGCTTTCTTT CSAQHWDDGRTEAFF once TRBJ1-1 - TRBV20-1
TGCGCCAGCAGCTTGGGTACACTGTACCAAGAGACCCAGTACTTC CASSLGTLYQETQYF few TRBJ2-5 - TRBV5-1
TGCGCCAGCAGCTTGGGGTCCTCGAGCTCCTACGAGCAGTACTTC CASSLGSSSSYEQYF few TRBJ2-7 - TRBV5-1
TGTGCCAGCACGACAGGGGGTACAGATACGCAGTATTTT CASTTGGTDTQYF few TRBJ2-3 TRBD1 TRBV6-1
TGTGCCACCAGCAGAAGACAGGGGGGAGAGACCCAGTACTTC CATSRRQGGETQYF few TRBJ2-5 TRBD1 TRBV15
TGTGCCAGCAGCTTGGTTTGGGACAGGGCCGTCGGGCAGTACTTC CASSLVWDRAVGQYF few TRBJ2-7 TRBD1 TRBV5-5
TGCAGCGTTCGGTACTCCTACAATGAGCAGTTCTTC CSVRYSYNEQFF - TRBJ2-1 - TRBV29-1
TGTGCCAGCAGTGAAGATTTCCAGGGGCAAGAGACCCAGTACTTC CASSEDFQGQETQYF - TRBJ2-5 - TRBV2
TGCGCCAGCAGCTTGGAAGGGACACCCGACACCGGGGAGCTGTTTTTT CASSLEGTPDTGELFF once TRBJ2-2 - TRBV5-1
TGCAGTGCTACGGGGGGCGAAAAACTGTTTTTT CSATGGEKLFF few TRBJ1-4 - TRBV20-1
TGTGCCAGCTCACCACCGGGGTTAGTCTGGGATGAGCAGTTCTTC CASSPPGLVWDEQFF few TRBJ2-1 - TRBV18